This paragraph covers one T cell receptor (beta chain) sequence. This entry comes from a study of shared clonotypes between healthy human individuals. Overall study: The study enrolled a couple of women and a few men aged 18 to 49.

The CDR3 extends over 13 amino acids. Germline assignment: CDR1 SGHTA and CDR2 FQGNSA. V was clipped by 4 bases and J by 1 base, with 7 bases between them. Study donors comprised healthy, HIV-negative adults devoid of recent acute infection or vaccination. Methods used by the authors: ImmunoSEQ only sent back junction sequences with no quality scores, so filtering was done differently. This table comes from immunoSEQ multiplex PCR, and its TCRdb copy is limited to in-frame clones, with some not included. Clone size and the V and J calls come from that table; the DNA yielded D and trimming. Among over 400,000 clones, approximately 95% were seen once, and the ten largest hold nearly 0.065%.

The rearrangement joins TRBV7-2 to TRBJ1-1; D is uncertain. Sample: naive CD4+ T cells sorted from blood. As for subset: CD45RA+ positively selected. This sequence was found in a woman between 25 and 40 years old in good health. Written as DNA, the CDR3 is TGTGCCAGCAGCTCCCGACGGAACACTGAAGCTTTCTTT. Its protein is CASSSRRNTEAFF.